This T cell receptor beta chain was obtained from a study of T cells in Graves' hyperthyroidism and ophthalmopathy (dated by TCRdb to the late 2010s). The study in broad terms: Peripheral blood was sampled at the time of initial diagnosis, prior to any treatment. To identify distinguishing TCR V-J signatures, a discovery cohort of 90 to 100 patients was used, comprising 43 with Graves' ophthalmopathy and some 60 with stable Graves' hyperthyroidism. Whether ophthalmopathy could be predicted prospectively was tested in an independent validation cohort made up of 18 to 20 hyperthyroidism patients plus 17 patients who later progressed to ophthalmopathy. The roughly 91 discovery patients were randomly divided into training and test sets at a 7:3 ratio. In about 6 Graves' hyperthyroidism patients, the study also compared T-cell repertoires from thyroid tissue with T-cell repertoires from blood. After sampling, hyperthyroidism patients received methimazole starting at 30 mg daily, and ophthalmopathy patients received high-dose intravenous methylprednisolone. The paper reports TCR Vbeta CDR3 sequencing of fewer than 150 peripheral blood samples: 40 or so ophthalmopathy, about 75 hyperthyroidism and around 17 progressor patients. Results the study describes overall, beyond this receptor: No statistical method was used to set the sample size in advance, and investigators knew the group allocation. Ophthalmopathy was separated from stable hyperthyroidism by a 13 V-J signature model, with approximately 90% sensitivity and roughly 81% specificity obtained in cross-validation and 80%/75% obtained in testing. Most expanded thyroid clonotypes (frequency above 0.001) were also found in blood, which suggests that blood repertoires may mirror thyroid immune responses. In validation, progression to ophthalmopathy was predicted by the model with nearly 71% sensitivity and 72% to 85% specificity, a median of 6.5 months before onset.

Worth noting for this clonotype: Which antigen it targets is not known. Nothing much larger sits one base from this clone, and base qualities are not available.

V loses 4 bases of germline sequence and J loses 7 bases, and the interval between the two ends is 11 bases. Taken from cysteine to phenylalanine, the CDR3 has 12 residues. CDR3 DNA only is kept here, 36 bases in frame from base 1. Via the germline V gene (reference sequence), CDR1 is SEHNR and CDR2 FQNEAQ. Ophthalmopathy patients had moderately to severely active disease, with a Clinical Activity Score of 3 or more, a NOSPECS grade of 4 or more, and a disease duration of less than 3 months. Exclusion was applied to patients with uncontrolled infections, other autoimmune diseases, pregnancy or lactation. Diagnoses relied on clinical symptoms, serum thyroxine and TRAb, thyroid ultrasound and orbital computed tomography. Ficoll-Paque density gradient centrifugation was used to isolate PBMCs from approximately 11 ml of fresh peripheral blood. Total RNA was extracted using Trizol reagent, and RNA quality was assessed on an Agilent 2100 Bioanalyzer.

Amplification of TCR beta CDR3 regions was carried out from RNA transcripts. A first-round RT-PCR of the TCR CDR3 used the HTBI primer set with the Qiagen OneStep RT-PCR kit. The libraries were constructed in a second round of multiplex PCR and then size-selected and purified. Sequencing of the libraries was done on an Illumina HiSeq2000 using paired-end 100 bp reads. The original methods were these. SOAPnuke was used to process the raw data, removing reads that contained adapters or uncalled bases, had a mean Phred below 15, or lacked an exact match to the constant primer or identifier. High-quality paired reads were merged using COPE v1.2.5, and each unique nucleotide sequence was defined as a clonotype. MiTCR v1.1 was used to align the clonotypes against IMGT TRBV, TRBD and TRBJ reference segments. Only V-J combinations with frequency above 0.0001, covering roughly 99% of repertoires, were analysed. A TCS score was defined as the ratio of F50 (clonal expansion) to E x V (chaos), with BLOSUM62-based TCRdist applied between CDR3 peptides within each V-J. Welch's t-statistics and random forest reduced roughly 500 V-J features to about 13, which were used in a naive Bayes classifier (R e1071). In TCRdb, the public reads were trimmed at Q25 with fastp and aligned with MiXCR, with productive beta chains retained. Each CDR3 protein gets just one entry, which takes the most common genes and DNA from the rows behind it. The V and J calls were not made by the authors but by TCRdb's processing. The sample contains some 300,000 distinct CDR3 sequences, approximately 18% of them found a single time. Of the sample, about 35% is held by the ten largest clones.

The sequenced sample consisted of blood. This receptor chain uses TRBV7-9 and TRBJ2-7; the D gene cannot be named for sure. This TCR came from a man aged 50 to 60 with Graves' ophthalmopathy. In nucleotides, the sequence is TGTGCCAGCAGCTCCTCCCTGGTAGAGCAGTACTTC. Its coded protein is CASSSSLVEQYF.